The rows below give T cell receptor beta chains drawn from one sample of a study of blood T cells in healthy people across ages. One entry per CDR3 protein, called by TCRdb with MiXCR from the 5' RACE reads. The sample has over 600,000 distinct CDR3 sequences; roughly three fifths are singletons. Specimen: blood. The source of these receptors is a middle-aged man in good health. Both conserved end residues are part of each CDR3. D genes are given only for firm matches. Some rows mark clone size as missing; the rest say once, few, many or name a class of expanded clone.

V gene	J gene	clone size	D gene	CDR3 DNA	CDR3 protein
TRBV9	TRBJ1-6	.	TRBD1	TGTGCCAGCAGCGAAAAGGGACAGCCTTCACCCCTCCACTTT	CASSEKGQPSPLHF
TRBV4-1	TRBJ2-7	.	.	TGCGCCAGCAGCCAAGGGGGAGTCGGCTACGAGCAGTACTTC	CASSQGGVGYEQYF
TRBV28	TRBJ1-1	once	TRBD1	TGTGCCAGCAGTACGACAGGGGGCATAAACACTGAAGCTTTCTTT	CASSTTGGINTEAFF
TRBV20-1	TRBJ1-2	.	.	TGCAGTGCTAGAGCCTGGACGGAGATTGACTATGGCTACACCTTC	CSARAWTEIDYGYTF
TRBV30	TRBJ2-5	once	.	TGTGCCTGGGGGCGCGCAACGGCCCAGTACTTC	CAWGRATAQYF
TRBV21-1	TRBJ1-5	.	.	TGTGCCAGCAGGGCCGGGACAGGGGATACGCCCCAGCATTTT	CASRAGTGDTPQHF
TRBV28	TRBJ1-2	many	.	TGTGCCAGCAGTTTTGCAGGGGAGAACTATGGCTACACCTTC	CASSFAGENYGYTF
TRBV9	TRBJ2-1	few	.	TGTGCCAGCAGCGTAGATCGGACCTTCAACAATGAGCAGTTCTTC	CASSVDRTFNNEQFF
TRBV10-3	TRBJ2-3	once	TRBD2	TGTGCCATCAGTATAGCGGGAGTAACGACAGATACGCAGTATTTT	CAISIAGVTTDTQYF
TRBV21-1	TRBJ2-7	.	.	TGTGCCAGCAGCAAGCATGAGCCACTAACCTACGAGCAGTACTTC	CASSKHEPLTYEQYF
TRBV12-3/TRBV12-4	TRBJ2-3	.	.	TGTGCCAGCAGATCCCAGCGAGATGGGCAGTATTTT	CASRSQRDGQYF
TRBV13	TRBJ2-1	.	.	TGTGCCAGCAGCTTTGGTGGACCCGTCACCGATGAGCAGTTCTTC	CASSFGGPVTDEQFF
TRBV5-1	TRBJ2-7	.	.	TGCGCCAGCGGCATGGCACCGTCGGGCGAGCAGTACTTC	CASGMAPSGEQYF
TRBV5-1	TRBJ2-1	.	.	TGCGCCAGCAGCCGGTCCGGTTTAGCGAATGAGCAGTTCTTC	CASSRSGLANEQFF
TRBV29-1	TRBJ2-3	few	.	TGCAGCGTTGAAGTCGGGGCAGGAAACACAGATACGCAGTATTTT	CSVEVGAGNTDTQYF
TRBV28	TRBJ2-1	.	TRBD2	TGTGCCAGCAGTTTAATTTCTAGCGGGGGGGTCATTGAGCAGTTCTTC	CASSLISSGGVIEQFF
TRBV6-5	TRBJ2-5	.	TRBD1	TGTGCCAGCAGTCCCGGGACAGGGTTACAAGGGACCCAGTACTTC	CASSPGTGLQGTQYF
TRBV5-1	TRBJ2-7	few	.	TGCGCCAGCAGCCCGACAACAAACCCCTACGAGCAGTACTTC	CASSPTTNPYEQYF
TRBV20-1	TRBJ2-1	.	.	TGCAGTGCTAGATACCGGGACTTCGAAGAGCAGTTCTTC	CSARYRDFEEQFF
TRBV6-5	TRBJ2-5	.	.	TGTGCCAGCAGTTACGCGGGGGCCCAAGAGACCCAGTACTTC	CASSYAGAQETQYF
TRBV6-5	TRBJ1-5	few	.	TGTGCCAGCAGTTACCCAGGGCAGCCCCAGCATTTT	CASSYPGQPQHF
TRBV5-1	TRBJ2-5	few	TRBD2	TGCGCCAGTCGTACCGGGACTAGCGACCAAGAGACCCAGTACTTC	CASRTGTSDQETQYF
TRBV2	TRBJ1-5	.	.	TGTGCCAGCAGTTTGGCAGAACTTAGCAATCAGCCCCAGCATTTT	CASSLAELSNQPQHF
TRBV29-1	TRBJ2-4	few	.	TGCAGCGGTGCCGCAGGGGGGCGGGAAAACATTCAGTACTTC	CSGAAGGRENIQYF
TRBV5-8	TRBJ1-4	.	.	TGTGCCAGCTTAATTGAGCAGCCTATTAATGAAAAACTGTTTTTT	CASLIEQPINEKLFF
TRBV20-1	TRBJ2-7	few	TRBD2	TGCAGTTCTTCTAGCGGGAGAAGTGGCGAGCAGTACTTC	CSSSSGRSGEQYF
TRBV15	TRBJ2-5	.	.	TGTGCCACCAGCAGAGACGGACCAGGGCCCCAGTACTTC	CATSRDGPGPQYF
TRBV11-2	TRBJ2-3	few	TRBD2	TGTGCCAGCAGCTTAGGTTTAGCGGGAACCACAGATACGCAGTATTTT	CASSLGLAGTTDTQYF
TRBV10-2	TRBJ1-1	.	.	TGCGCCAGCAGTGAGTTTGGAGATCCCAACACTGAAGCTTTCTTT	CASSEFGDPNTEAFF
TRBV9	TRBJ2-5	.	TRBD1	TGTGCCAGCAGCCCCAGGGGGCGGCTCTACCAAGAGACCCAGTACTTC	CASSPRGRLYQETQYF
TRBV10-3	TRBJ1-2	.	TRBD1	TGTGCCATCAGTGAAAACTTACAGGGGCCCAATGGCTACACCTTC	CAISENLQGPNGYTF
TRBV27	TRBJ1-4	.	.	TGTGCCAGCAGCGTGGGCCGTCCGGAGGAAAAACTGTTTTTT	CASSVGRPEEKLFF
TRBV2	TRBJ2-3	few	.	TGTGCCAGCAGTGATGGGCGGGCTAGAAGAACAGATACGCAGTATTTT	CASSDGRARRTDTQYF
TRBV20-1	TRBJ2-5	.	TRBD2	TGCAGTGCCAGAACGCGCGGGGGGGCGCTTCAAGAGACCCAGTACTTC	CSARTRGGALQETQYF
TRBV29-1	TRBJ2-5	.	.	TGCAGCGTTGGTACAGCTCAAGAGACCCAGTACTTC	CSVGTAQETQYF
TRBV12-3/TRBV12-4	TRBJ1-2	.	TRBD1	TGTGCCAGCAGTCCAAGGACAGGGAGGCTAAACTATGGCTACACCTTC	CASSPRTGRLNYGYTF
TRBV18	TRBJ2-1	.	.	TGTGCCAGCTCACGGCCCGGGGCCCGCGGTGAGCAGTTCTTC	CASSRPGARGEQFF
TRBV2	TRBJ2-1	.	TRBD2	TGTGCCAGCAGTCCACTTAGCGGGGTGCAGTTCTTC	CASSPLSGVQFF
TRBV9	TRBJ2-3	.	.	TGTGCCAGCAGCGCACGGGGTGCCGGAGATACGCAGTATTTT	CASSARGAGDTQYF
TRBV7-3	TRBJ2-3	few	.	TGTGCCAGCAATAGGGGGGGCTCAGATACGCAGTATTTT	CASNRGGSDTQYF
TRBV20-1	TRBJ2-3	.	.	TGCAGTGAGGGTTCTAGCACAGATACGCAGTATTTT	CSEGSSTDTQYF
TRBV29-1	TRBJ2-1	.	.	TGCAGCGTTGAACGGTCTATCAATGAGCAGTTCTTC	CSVERSINEQFF
TRBV24-1	TRBJ2-5	.	TRBD1	TGTGCCACCAGTGATGATACAGGGGCGTCGGAGACCCAGTACTTC	CATSDDTGASETQYF
TRBV9	TRBJ2-1	few	TRBD2	TGTGCCAGCAGCGTCGAGGGACTAGCGGGGGGGCTAGTCCCCTACAATGAGCAGTTCTTC	CASSVEGLAGGLVPYNEQFF
TRBV7-3	TRBJ2-5	.	.	TGTGCCAGCAGCGAAAGCTATAACCAAGAAACCCAGTACTTC	CASSESYNQETQYF
TRBV6-6	TRBJ1-2	.	.	TGTGCCAGCAGTCCAGACAGAAATCTCAACTATGGCTACACCTTC	CASSPDRNLNYGYTF
TRBV29-1	TRBJ2-5	.	TRBD1	TGCAGCGTTGATAGGACAGGGAAAGAGACCCAGTACTTC	CSVDRTGKETQYF
TRBV20-1	TRBJ2-7	.	.	TGCAGTGCTCTAAGGGGAGGGGGTGGCCACGAGCAGTACTTC	CSALRGGGGHEQYF
TRBV7-2	TRBJ1-2	.	.	TGTGCCAGCAGCTTGGCCCTGGCCAGGGAAATCGGCTACACCTTC	CASSLALAREIGYTF
TRBV18	TRBJ2-7	.	TRBD2	TGTGCCAGCTCAATTAGCGGGAGCTCCTACGAGCAGTACTTC	CASSISGSSYEQYF
TRBV4-3	TRBJ1-6	.	.	TGCGCCAGCAGCCAAGAAGGGGATTCACCCCTCCACTTT	CASSQEGDSPLHF
TRBV20-1	TRBJ2-4	.	.	TGCAGTGCTGGGATCGTAGCCAAAAACATTCAGTACTTC	CSAGIVAKNIQYF
TRBV5-6	TRBJ1-6	.	TRBD1	TGTGCCAGCAGCTTCCTTGACAGGGGCCGAGGTTCACCCCTCCACTTT	CASSFLDRGRGSPLHF
TRBV4-1	TRBJ2-5	.	.	TGCGCCAGCAGCCAAGGTCCGGGACCTGACAGGCAGTACTTC	CASSQGPGPDRQYF
TRBV29-1	TRBJ2-1	few	TRBD1	TGCAGCGTAGGACAGGGGAGGATGTTCTTC	CSVGQGRMFF
TRBV3-1	TRBJ2-3	few	.	TGTGCCAGCAGCCAAGTGGATCTTTTTCAACGGCGAGATACGCAGTATTTT	CASSQVDLFQRRDTQYF
TRBV28	TRBJ2-7	.	.	TGTGCCAGCGGGGAAACCGACGACTCCGAGCAGTACTTC	CASGETDDSEQYF
TRBV9	TRBJ2-5	.	.	TGTGCCAGTTCCGTGTCAGGGCGTTCGGGGGAGACCCAGTACTTC	CASSVSGRSGETQYF
TRBV20-1	TRBJ1-4	.	TRBD1	TGCAGTGCTAGGCAGGGGGCGGATGAAAAACTGTTTTTT	CSARQGADEKLFF
TRBV4-3	TRBJ2-3	.	.	TGCGCCAGCAGCCAAGATCCGGGGACCGGGCCAGATACGCAGTATTTT	CASSQDPGTGPDTQYF